The 4 T cell receptor beta chains presented below share a single source sample, sequenced in a study of vaccination effects on CD4 cells after COVID-19. Assay: immunoSEQ multiplex PCR; the TCRdb copy retains only in-frame clones and omits some. Among tens of thousands of clones listed, roughly 78% were seen once. Antigen-specific CD4+ T cell clonotypes were called by their expansion after viral peptide-pool culture in ViraFEST. The culture ran for roughly ten days, and then CD4+ T cells were isolated. Every participant took two doses of the BNT162b2 or mRNA-1273 vaccine. What these receptors recognize is not known. Specimen: CD4+ T cells from PBMCs cultured with HCoV-OC43 spike peptides, collected after COVID-19 vaccination. Subset in this sample: HCoV-OC43 spike overlapping peptide pool stimulation. The receptor source for this set is a human donor who received a COVID-19 vaccine.

The CDR3 DNA sequence: TGTGCCAGCAGTCTTGACACGGGGGCGGAAGATACGCAGTATTTT. Encoded protein: CASSLDTGAEDTQYF. The chain has TRBV6-6 and TRBJ2-3; D may correspond to TRBD1 or TRBD2 (6 bases each). V was shortened by 5 bases and J by 5 bases, with 17 bases between the two germline ends. CDR1 MNHNY and CDR2 SVGAGI come from the germline V gene (reference sequence). This CDR3 has 15 amino acids.

This clone came up once. V and J are TRBV4-3 and TRBJ2-2; D tentatively fits TRBD1 or TRBD2 (6 bases each). V was pared by 4 bases and J by 6 bases, with 15 bases between. Germline CDR1 reads LGHNA; CDR2 reads YSLEER. The CDR3 covers 15 residues. The CDR3 loop reads CASSRGWGAAGELFF. CDR3 bases: TGCGCCAGCAGCCGCGGTTGGGGGGCGGCCGGGGAGCTGTTTTTT.

A single count supports this clone. The rearrangement uses TRBV7-8 and TRBJ1-5; D is undetermined. Trimming removed 2 bases at V and 0 bases at J, with 8 bases between. This CDR3 has 15 residues. Germline V gives CDR1 SGHVS, CDR2 FQNEAQ. CDR3 amino acids: CASSLYRYSNQPQHF. In nucleotides, the CDR3 is TGTGCCAGCAGCTTATACCGTTATAGCAATCAGCCCCAGCATTTT.

The chain uses TRBV7-3 and TRBJ2-5, with D perhaps matching TRBD1 or TRBD2 (5 bases each). The CDR3 runs 16 residues. The germline V gene has CDR1 SGHTA and CDR2 FQGTGA. V was pared by 0 bases and J by 7 bases, with 18 bases between. CDR3 bases: TGTGCCAGCAGCTTAACGAGTGGGGTGGGGGAATGGACCCAGTACTTC. Translating it yields CASSLTSGVGEWTQYF.